The 4 T cell receptor beta chains listed next were all sequenced from one sample in a study of T cell responses to AZD1222 COVID-19 vaccine (dated by TCRdb to 2020 to 2022). The sample's time point label, decoded: baseline before first vaccination. The library was built by means of the immunoSEQ multiplex PCR assay. Imported from immuneACCESS, the table was reduced by TCRdb to in-frame sequences with V and J called. These copies leave out some clones; in studies compared against another copy, an unresolved V gene accounts for under half, and the cause of the remainder is not known. Present in this sample are around 110,000 clones, more than 75% of which were seen just once. The ten top clones hold approximately 22% of the sample. The sequencing here drew on peripheral blood, taken on day 0 of AZD1222 vaccination. These receptors originate from an adult in good health.

CDR3 protein: CASSPTTGLETQYF. Here the CDR3 DNA reads TGCGCCAGCAGCCCCACAACAGGGCTGGAGACCCAGTACTTC. This chain joins TRBV5-1 and TRBJ2-5; D might be TRBD1 (6 bases). CDR3 size: 14 residues. Germline CDR1 SGHRS, CDR2 YFSETQ. With 4 bases removed from V and 5 bases from J, the gap between germline ends came to 15 bases.

V gene TRBV2 combines with J gene TRBJ2-7, with unresolved D. CDR3 size: 13 residues. Germline loops: CDR1 SNHLY, CDR2 FYNNEI. Trimming took 11 bases from V and 3 from J, leaving 17 bases between them. CDR3 loop: CASHPVYDYEQYF. The CDR3 nucleotides are TGTGCCTCCCACCCCGTGTATGACTACGAGCAGTACTTC. Using reference TRBV2 and TRBJ2-7 for the parts outside the CDR3, the full variable domain is EPEVTQTPSHQVTQMGQEVILRCVPISNHLYFYWYRQILGQKVEFLVSFYNNEISEKSEIFDDQFSVERPDGSNFTLKIRSTKLEDSAMYFCASHPVYDYEQYFGPGTRLTVT.

The rearrangement joins TRBV10-3 to TRBJ2-2; no definite D call. CDR3 size: 12 residues. Trimming removed 5 bases at V and 7 bases at J, with 8 bases between. Germline CDR1 and CDR2: ENHRY and SYGVKD. The CDR3: CAISWTDGELFF. CDR3 sequence (DNA): TGTGCCATCAGTTGGACGGACGGGGAGCTGTTTTTT.

DNA for the CDR3: TGTGCCAGCTCTACGGGACATTTTAACGAGCAGTACTTC. Its translation is CASSTGHFNEQYF. V and J are TRBV6-5 and TRBJ2-7, with a possible D match to TRBD1 (6 bases). The germline CDR1 and CDR2 sequences are MNHEY and SVGAGI. The V end lost 8 bases, the J end lost 5 bases, and 16 bases lay between the germline ends. This CDR3 comprises 13 residues.